What follows is one T cell receptor beta chain and its context. Its antigen remains unidentified. This sample was taken from a study of shared clonotypes between healthy human individuals. Study-wide context: There were three CD4 naive, three CD4 memory, two CD8 naive and one CD8 memory plates per donor. Study observations and caveats: It was anticipated that sequencing depth would influence how many clonotypes donors shared.

Participating donors were healthy, HIV-negative adults free of recent acute infections or vaccinations. Assay: immunoSEQ multiplex PCR; the TCRdb copy retains only in-frame clones and omits some. The sample records some 1 million clones, about 76% being singletons. Sequencing was done on a sample of memory CD4+ T cells sorted from blood. Subset given: CD45RA-negative fraction. The clonotype originates from a man aged 18-30 years in good health.

CDR3 sequence reads: CASSDRTSSYEQYF. CDR3 DNA: TGTGCCAGCAGTGACCGGACCAGTTCCTACGAGCAGTACTTC. The chain carries TRBV6-1 and TRBJ2-7; D unclear. Germline values: CDR1 MNHNS, CDR2 SASEGT. CDR3 length: 14 amino acids. Deletions cut 3 bases from V and 1 base from J, with 10 bases between.